These T cell receptor beta chains were read from a single sample in a study of PD-L1 blockade in urothelial cancer. This table comes from immunoSEQ multiplex PCR, and its TCRdb copy is limited to in-frame clones, with some not included. The data contain around 41,000 clones, around 89% of them seen just once; the ten biggest clones take up 12% to 15%. The specimen comprised PBMCs, sampled around atezolizumab (anti-PD-L1) treatment. Receptors originate from a woman aged 60-70 years with urothelial cancer. Each CDR3 is given with its conserved first and last residue. Each record gives: V gene, D gene, CDR3 length, J gene, CDR3 DNA, CDR3 protein. A D gene is named only where the DNA matches it firmly.

v_gene: TRBV28
d_gene: .
len: 14
j_gene: TRBJ2-1
CDR3nt: TGTGCCAGCAGTCAACCCGGGTGGGGCCAGGAGCAGTTCTTC
CDR3aa: CASSQPGWGQEQFF

v_gene: TRBV6-5
d_gene: .
len: 16
j_gene: TRBJ2-1
CDR3nt: TGTGCCAGCAGTTACTTCGGCGGAAGCTCCTACAATGAGCAGTTCTTC
CDR3aa: CASSYFGGSSYNEQFF

v_gene: TRBV2
d_gene: TRBD2
len: 13
j_gene: TRBJ2-3
CDR3nt: TGTGCCGCCCTGACTAGCGGCACAGATACGCAGTATTTT
CDR3aa: CAALTSGTDTQYF

v_gene: TRBV11-2
d_gene: .
len: 17
j_gene: TRBJ2-7
CDR3nt: TGTGCCAGCAGCTTACGAGGGGGTGTTTGGGGGTCCTACGAGCAGTACTTC
CDR3aa: CASSLRGGVWGSYEQYF

v_gene: TRBV5-1
d_gene: TRBD2
len: 17
j_gene: TRBJ2-5
CDR3nt: TGCGCCAGCAGCTGGGGGCTAGCGGGGGGGGTCCAAGAGACCCAGTACTTC
CDR3aa: CASSWGLAGGVQETQYF

v_gene: TRBV15
d_gene: .
len: 16
j_gene: TRBJ1-4
CDR3nt: TGTGCCACCAGCAGAGATCGCACAGGCGGTAATGAAAAACTGTTTTTT
CDR3aa: CATSRDRTGGNEKLFF

v_gene: TRBV27
d_gene: .
len: 13
j_gene: TRBJ2-7
CDR3nt: TGTGCCAGCAGTCCCTCAGGGGCCTACGAGCAGTACTTC
CDR3aa: CASSPSGAYEQYF

v_gene: TRBV27
d_gene: TRBD2
len: 16
j_gene: TRBJ2-1
CDR3nt: TGTGCCAGCAGTTTATCTGGGACTAGCGGTTACAATGAGCAGTTCTTC
CDR3aa: CASSLSGTSGYNEQFF

v_gene: TRBV27
d_gene: TRBD2
len: 15
j_gene: TRBJ2-1
CDR3nt: TGTGCCAGCAGCACACTAGCGGGAGATAGCAATGAGCAGTTCTTC
CDR3aa: CASSTLAGDSNEQFF

v_gene: TRBV18
d_gene: .
len: 18
j_gene: TRBJ1-2
CDR3nt: TGTGCCAGCTCACCACTGAATGATCCGACAGCAGGACGTCATGGCTACACCTTC
CDR3aa: CASSPLNDPTAGRHGYTF

v_gene: TRBV15
d_gene: TRBD1
len: 16
j_gene: TRBJ2-7
CDR3nt: TGTGCCACCAGCAGGGACCCGACAGGGGGCCGCAACGAGCAGTACTTC
CDR3aa: CATSRDPTGGRNEQYF

v_gene: TRBV6-1
d_gene: TRBD2
len: 15
j_gene: TRBJ2-1
CDR3nt: TGTGCCAGCAGTGAAATAGCGGGGGACTCGCGCGAGCAGTTCTTC
CDR3aa: CASSEIAGDSREQFF

v_gene: TRBV6-1
d_gene: TRBD2
len: 15
j_gene: TRBJ2-1
CDR3nt: TGTGCCAGCACCCTCGGGACTAGCGGTTACAATGAGCAGTTCTTC
CDR3aa: CASTLGTSGYNEQFF

v_gene: TRBV19
d_gene: .
len: 13
j_gene: TRBJ2-3
CDR3nt: TGTGCCAGTAGTATTCGCGATGGTGATACGCAGTATTTT
CDR3aa: CASSIRDGDTQYF

v_gene: TRBV19
d_gene: .
len: 15
j_gene: TRBJ2-1
CDR3nt: TGTGCCAGCTGGAAGGGGCCCGGCTCCTACAATGAGCAGTTCTTC
CDR3aa: CASWKGPGSYNEQFF

v_gene: TRBV28
d_gene: .
len: 14
j_gene: TRBJ1-3
CDR3nt: TGTGCCAGCAGTTTTCAGGCACGCGGAAACACCATATATTTT
CDR3aa: CASSFQARGNTIYF

v_gene: TRBV28
d_gene: TRBD1
len: 15
j_gene: TRBJ1-2
CDR3nt: TGTGCCAGCAGGCGACAGGGAGTAAGGGTCTATGGCTACACCTTC
CDR3aa: CASRRQGVRVYGYTF

v_gene: TRBV25-1
d_gene: .
len: 14
j_gene: TRBJ2-2
CDR3nt: TGTGCCAGCAGTGTACAGGGTGACACCGGGGAGCTGTTTTTT
CDR3aa: CASSVQGDTGELFF

v_gene: TRBV6-1
d_gene: .
len: 13
j_gene: TRBJ2-1
CDR3nt: TGTGCCAGCAAAACTGCGTTCTACAATGAGCAGTTCTTC
CDR3aa: CASKTAFYNEQFF

v_gene: TRBV5-5
d_gene: .
len: 16
j_gene: TRBJ1-2
CDR3nt: TGTGCCAGCAGCCCGCGCGGAGGGGTTAGTCAGGCGGGCTACACCTTC
CDR3aa: CASSPRGGVSQAGYTF